The present entry profiles one T cell receptor beta chain with its context. Its specific antigen is unknown. Per-base quality was not reported, and no clone a single base away is much larger than it. From its cysteine to its phenylalanine, the CDR3 spans 13 amino acids. Left in the record is the CDR3 DNA by itself, 39 bases read in frame from the first base. V and J are truncated by 0 bases and 6 bases respectively, leaving an intervening sequence of 9 bases. For CDR1 and CDR2, the germline V gene (reference sequence) lists GTSNPN and SVGIG. TCRbeta CDR3 regions were amplified from genomic DNA by means of the immunoSEQ Assay, a bias-controlled multiplex PCR. Turning to the authors' computational methods: Within the assay, amplification of reference gene primers was used to estimate how many nucleated cells each sample contained. Sequence reads were collapsed and filtered to measure the absolute abundance of every unique TCRbeta CDR3 rearrangement. Productive Simpson clonality was computed per sample as the square root of Simpson's diversity index over productive rearrangements. TCRdb obtained this table from immuneACCESS and retained in-frame rearrangements with V and J assigned. These tables miss some clones; where compared with another copy, unresolved V genes account for less than half of the shortfall, and the remainder is unexplained. V, J and clone size are taken as reported in that table, and D and trimming were inferred from the DNA itself. This sample is represented by roughly 210,000 clones; about 87% of them were singletons. About 1.7% of the sample belongs to the ten largest clones.

This specimen comes from a study of blood T cell repertoires in COVID-19 (dated by TCRdb to about 2020). With respect to the entire study: Collaborator samples came from the United States, Italy and Spain and covered acute and convalescent phases of COVID-19. The material from the prospective study consisted of cDNA or gDNA derived from T cells, B-cell-depleted T cells, or PBMCs. Subjects who had been exposed to COVID-19, were actively infected with it, or had recovered from it provided the deeply sampled blood TCRbeta repertoires that made up the dataset. The repertoires were released in a freely available public database intended as a resource for research on the immune response to SARS-CoV-2. Samples were obtained from the ongoing ImmuneRACE study (first 160 participants) and from roughly 1,300 subjects provided by 6 global collaborators. A de-identified subject ID, COVID-19 status, age in years and sex were almost always included in the sample metadata. HLA class I and class II types, where available, came from metadata supplied by the sample provider rather than from assay-based typing.

The collaborating institutions used their own protocols to collect whole blood in K2EDTA tubes. For TCRbeta analysis, collaborators shipped samples as frozen whole blood, isolated PBMCs, or DNA extracted from either of those sample types. Points the paper makes about the study in general: The quantity of clinical and demographic metadata differed by source and by participant and was supplied without curation.

This sequence uses TRBV30 and TRBJ1-5; the D gene cannot be resolved reliably. The receptor was derived from a man aged 65-85 years with acute or convalescent COVID-19. The sequencing sample was made of peripheral blood. The CDR3 loop reads CAWSVRGPQPQHF. The nucleotide sequence is given as TGTGCCTGGAGTGTACGAGGGCCTCAGCCCCAGCATTTT.